A selection of T cell receptor beta chains follows, all from one sample in a study of PD-L1 blockade in urothelial cancer. Sequencing was performed with immunoSEQ multiplex PCR; in TCRdb, only in-frame clones are kept and a portion is missing. The table includes some 65,000 clones, about 86% detected once. Source: PBMCs, taken around atezolizumab (anti-PD-L1) treatment. The receptors come from a man in his sixties or seventies with urothelial cancer. Each CDR3 is given without its conserved first and last residue. Size is omitted from some rows. Given values are once, few, many or a class for expanded clones.

v_call: TRBV6-6; clone_size: -; j_call: TRBJ2-3; cdr3_length: 13; cdr3_aa: ASSYEAGGSRAQY
v_call: TRBV19; clone_size: -; j_call: TRBJ1-1; cdr3_length: 12; cdr3_aa: ASSLRDRGREAF
v_call: TRBV6-1; clone_size: -; j_call: TRBJ1-1; cdr3_length: 12; cdr3_aa: ASSEVVEETVAF
v_call: TRBV28; clone_size: -; j_call: TRBJ2-1; cdr3_length: 12; cdr3_aa: ASSFPGTNNEQF
v_call: TRBV10-3; clone_size: -; j_call: TRBJ1-1; cdr3_length: 14; cdr3_aa: AISESGWGGGTEAF
v_call: TRBV6-1; clone_size: few; j_call: TRBJ2-5; cdr3_length: 10; cdr3_aa: ASTTGVETQY
v_call: TRBV7-8; clone_size: -; j_call: TRBJ2-5; cdr3_length: 12; cdr3_aa: ASSLREAGETQY
v_call: TRBV28; clone_size: -; j_call: TRBJ2-2; cdr3_length: 12; cdr3_aa: ASSSRSSPGELF
v_call: TRBV7-8; clone_size: -; j_call: TRBJ2-2; cdr3_length: 8; cdr3_aa: ASSSSELF
v_call: TRBV6-1; clone_size: -; j_call: TRBJ2-7; cdr3_length: 11; cdr3_aa: ASSEEGSGWEY
v_call: TRBV5-4; clone_size: -; j_call: TRBJ2-1; cdr3_length: 13; cdr3_aa: ASSFPGTSGPEQF
v_call: TRBV5-4; clone_size: once; j_call: TRBJ2-2; cdr3_length: 12; cdr3_aa: ASSLVSNTGELF
v_call: TRBV20-1; clone_size: -; j_call: TRBJ2-3; cdr3_length: 9; cdr3_aa: SAGGADTQY
v_call: TRBV2; clone_size: -; j_call: TRBJ2-2; cdr3_length: 14; cdr3_aa: ASTLVLAGPTGELF
v_call: TRBV5-1; clone_size: -; j_call: TRBJ2-7; cdr3_length: 13; cdr3_aa: ASFSGSRKPYEQY
v_call: TRBV2; clone_size: -; j_call: TRBJ1-1; cdr3_length: 12; cdr3_aa: ASRRGQGDTEAF
v_call: TRBV15; clone_size: -; j_call: TRBJ2-4; cdr3_length: 18; cdr3_aa: ATQKRRTSGRELAKNIQY
v_call: TRBV18; clone_size: few; j_call: TRBJ1-1; cdr3_length: 14; cdr3_aa: ASSSSQQGSDTEAF
v_call: TRBV5-4; clone_size: -; j_call: TRBJ1-4; cdr3_length: 13; cdr3_aa: ASSRQGHQNEKLF
v_call: TRBV4-2; clone_size: -; j_call: TRBJ2-6; cdr3_length: 15; cdr3_aa: ASSQLVRPSGANVLT
v_call: TRBV10-3; clone_size: -; j_call: TRBJ2-7; cdr3_length: 14; cdr3_aa: AISDRSLAGGSEQY
v_call: TRBV5-4; clone_size: -; j_call: TRBJ1-1; cdr3_length: 12; cdr3_aa: ASSLGRENTEAF
v_call: TRBV5-1; clone_size: -; j_call: TRBJ2-3; cdr3_length: 12; cdr3_aa: ASSFARGSDTQY
v_call: TRBV15; clone_size: -; j_call: TRBJ2-1; cdr3_length: 11; cdr3_aa: ATSLERGGEQF
v_call: TRBV28; clone_size: -; j_call: TRBJ1-4; cdr3_length: 13; cdr3_aa: ASRSIDRDLEKLF
v_call: TRBV14; clone_size: once; j_call: TRBJ2-2; cdr3_length: 13; cdr3_aa: ASSPGGYGAGELF
v_call: TRBV19; clone_size: -; j_call: TRBJ2-7; cdr3_length: 12; cdr3_aa: ASSTSGSGYEQY
v_call: TRBV1; clone_size: -; j_call: TRBJ1-4; cdr3_length: 14; cdr3_aa: TSSQSYSTDNEKLF
v_call: TRBV4-2; clone_size: -; j_call: TRBJ2-5; cdr3_length: 12; cdr3_aa: ASSQGTRGETQY
v_call: TRBV20-1; clone_size: -; j_call: TRBJ2-3; cdr3_length: 9; cdr3_aa: SAPAGDTQY
v_call: TRBV7-9; clone_size: -; j_call: TRBJ1-1; cdr3_length: 12; cdr3_aa: ASSLVGGFTEAF
v_call: TRBV11-2; clone_size: -; j_call: TRBJ2-7; cdr3_length: 11; cdr3_aa: ASLLTGSGEQY
v_call: TRBV6-5; clone_size: -; j_call: TRBJ1-4; cdr3_length: 13; cdr3_aa: ASSYSTGGSEKLF
v_call: TRBV5-4; clone_size: -; j_call: TRBJ2-2; cdr3_length: 12; cdr3_aa: ASSLRGNTGELF
v_call: TRBV5-4; clone_size: -; j_call: TRBJ2-2; cdr3_length: 12; cdr3_aa: ASSLTPGTGELF
v_call: TRBV5-4; clone_size: -; j_call: TRBJ2-4; cdr3_length: 12; cdr3_aa: ASSSAGTGEIQY
v_call: TRBV7-2; clone_size: -; j_call: TRBJ1-2; cdr3_length: 12; cdr3_aa: ASSLALSNYGYT
v_call: TRBV10-2; clone_size: -; j_call: TRBJ2-1; cdr3_length: 10; cdr3_aa: ASSESRGEQF
v_call: TRBV5-4; clone_size: once; j_call: TRBJ2-1; cdr3_length: 14; cdr3_aa: ASRMGGQPSYNEQF
v_call: TRBV6-5; clone_size: once; j_call: TRBJ2-7; cdr3_length: 14; cdr3_aa: ASSSTSGSSTYEQY
v_call: TRBV7-6; clone_size: -; j_call: TRBJ1-5; cdr3_length: 12; cdr3_aa: ASSLAGVDQPQH
v_call: TRBV10-2; clone_size: -; j_call: TRBJ1-1; cdr3_length: 11; cdr3_aa: ASSESRGTEAF
v_call: TRBV7-2; clone_size: -; j_call: TRBJ2-7; cdr3_length: 12; cdr3_aa: ASSLWGQSYEQY
v_call: TRBV5-6; clone_size: -; j_call: TRBJ1-1; cdr3_length: 12; cdr3_aa: ASTPPWGRTEAF
v_call: TRBV7-6; clone_size: -; j_call: TRBJ2-2; cdr3_length: 13; cdr3_aa: ASSSSGPRTGELF
v_call: TRBV11-1; clone_size: -; j_call: TRBJ2-7; cdr3_length: 14; cdr3_aa: ASSPATGTGPYEQY
v_call: TRBV2; clone_size: -; j_call: TRBJ1-1; cdr3_length: 11; cdr3_aa: ASRGVKTQEAF
v_call: TRBV11-2; clone_size: few; j_call: TRBJ2-2; cdr3_length: 12; cdr3_aa: ASSLGLGGRELF
v_call: TRBV4-1; clone_size: few; j_call: TRBJ2-3; cdr3_length: 13; cdr3_aa: ASSQGTGGEDTQY
v_call: TRBV30; clone_size: -; j_call: TRBJ1-2; cdr3_length: 13; cdr3_aa: AWASQGVPNYGYT
v_call: TRBV5-1; clone_size: -; j_call: TRBJ2-3; cdr3_length: 11; cdr3_aa: ASSLTGTDTQY
v_call: TRBV23-1; clone_size: -; j_call: TRBJ2-1; cdr3_length: 10; cdr3_aa: ASSPSGGEQF
v_call: TRBV5-1; clone_size: -; j_call: TRBJ2-3; cdr3_length: 16; cdr3_aa: ASSGPGQGAPRDDTQY
v_call: TRBV5-4; clone_size: -; j_call: TRBJ2-1; cdr3_length: 12; cdr3_aa: ASRSRWGVDEQF